This T cell receptor beta chain was captured by sequencing in a study of blood T cell repertoires in COVID-19. The method was immunoSEQ multiplex PCR; TCRdb's version includes in-frame clones alone and lacks a portion of them. The table shows under 300,000 clones, with approximately 84% occurring only once. Clinical histories supplied by participants themselves formed the basis of cohort assignment. V gave up 0 bases and J gave up 5 bases, with 20 bases separating them. The CDR3 is 17 residues long. Looked up from germline, CDR1 is SGHDT and CDR2 is YYEEEE. The clonotype comes from a woman aged 40 to 49 with acute COVID-19. Sequenced sample: PBMCs or T cells enriched from blood (not recorded which). The gene calls are TRBV5-6 and TRBJ2-5; possible D gene TRBD1, 6 bases. This CDR3 reads CASSLGTQGSAWETQYF. In DNA, the CDR3 is TGTGCCAGCAGCTTGGGTACACAGGGCTCAGCTTGGGAGACCCAGTACTTC.